This paragraph covers one T cell receptor beta chain sequence. Its antigen is as yet unknown. V lost 6 bases, J lost 5 bases, and 7 bases stayed unmatched. The CDR3 has 14 amino acids. Germline-derived CDR1 and CDR2 are MDHEN and SYDVKM. Sample time point: after neoadjuvant nivolumab, at surgical resection. These newly diagnosed stage II-IVA oral cavity squamous cell carcinoma patients had no prior systemic or radiation treatment. The data derive from a study of neoadjuvant anti-PD-1 for oral cavity cancer. Study observations and caveats: TCR analyses covered only three patients per response group.

TCRdb's table, derived via immunoSEQ multiplex PCR, lists solely in-frame clones and lacks some. The table has about 37,000 clones, around two fifths seen once. This clonotype was obtained from a person between 40 and 85 years old with oral cavity squamous cell carcinoma. The source material was tumor tissue, sampled after nivolumab (anti-PD-1) treatment. The genes are TRBV28 and TRBJ1-1; TRBD1 matches at 9 bases. CDR3 nucleotide sequence: TGTGCCAGCAGGGAACAGGGGGCCCGAACTGAAGCTTTCTTT. Encoded protein: CASREQGARTEAFF.